The present TCR beta chain was sequenced within a study of T cell responses to AZD1222 COVID-19 vaccine. This CDR3 has 15 amino acids. From germline, CDR1 is MDHEN and CDR2 SYDVKM. V trimming: 2 bases; J trimming: 2 bases; junction bases outside the gene matches: 1. Some clones are missing from TCRdb's copy, which holds only in-frame ones; the method was immunoSEQ multiplex PCR. The sample consists of nearly 90,000 clones, about 89% of them appearing once. This clonotype was obtained from an adult who received the AZD1222 COVID-19 vaccine. The sample here was peripheral blood, taken 28 days after the second AZD1222 dose. The chain has TRBV28 and TRBJ1-4, with 8 nucleotides matching TRBD1. The CDR3, as DNA: TGTGCCAGCAGTTTACAGGGGGCGACTAATGAAAAACTGTTTTTT. Its translation: CASSLQGATNEKLFF. The variable domain in full, completed from reference TRBV28 and TRBJ1-4, reads DVKVTQSSRYLVKRTGEKVFLECVQDMDHENMFWYRQDPGLGLRLIYFSYDVKMKEKGDIPEGYSVSREKKERFSLILESASTNQTSMYLCASSLQGATNEKLFFGSGTQLSVL.